Given below is one T cell receptor (beta chain) in context. Its antigen remains unidentified. The J segment lost 5 bases and the V segment lost 6 bases, leaving 8 bases of the junction unmatched. Germline V gene data show CDR1 as SNHLY and CDR2 as FYNNEI. The CDR3 is 14 amino acids. This record comes from a study of shared clonotypes between healthy human individuals. Healthy adults negative for HIV, lacking recent acute infections or vaccinations, served as donors. Points from the study as a whole: For sorted subsets, rarefaction showed incomplete sequencing despite large depth. Generation probabilities were higher for clonotypes shared across all four sorted-subset donors than for unshared ones. Across a handful of donors, naive CD4 shared roughly 5%, naive CD8 around 3.8%, memory CD4 roughly 2.5%, memory CD8 0.4% to 0.5%.

The repertoire was sequenced with immunoSEQ multiplex PCR; TCRdb's copy has only in-frame clones and lacks some. There are some 1.5 million clones in the sample; roughly 95% occur only once, and roughly 1.1% lies in the top ten. The chain employs TRBV2 and TRBJ2-7; 9 bases are shared with TRBD2. This receptor was identified in a man aged 25 to 45 in good health. Sequences were obtained from naive CD4+ T cells sorted from blood. Subset meaning: CD45RA+ positively selected. The CDR3 bases are TGTGCCAGCAGGGGTAGCGGGAGTTTCCACGAGCAGTACTTC. This translates into CASRGSGSFHEQYF.